This T cell receptor beta chain was documented in a study of CD8 T cells in Susac syndrome. The V end was cut by 3 bases, the J end by 5 bases, with 11 bases between. The CDR3 consists of 14 residues. The germline CDR1 and CDR2 sequences are MGHRA and YSYEKL. After extraction with the RNeasy kit, roughly 0.45 to 1 ug of the RNA was reverse transcribed using random hexamers. TCR beta CDR3 was amplified by immunoSEQ multiplex PCR. This amplification extended across 54 Vbeta and 13 Jbeta segments. TCRdb called the immunoSEQ multiplex PCR reads again in MiXCR, with one record for every CDR3 protein. This sample has around 130,000 distinct CDR3 sequences, with about 90% found just once. Sequencing of TCR beta drew on CD8+ and CD4+ T cells from blood. The multiple sclerosis control group was made up of treatment-naive patients with stable or active relapsing-remitting disease.

The V call is TRBV4-1, the J call TRBJ2-1; possible D gene TRBD2, 6 bases. The receptor's source is a human donor with multiple sclerosis. The sequencing input was CD8+ T cells from PBMCs. CDR3 residues: CASSHSGGNNEQFF. CDR3 in DNA: TGCGCCAGCAGCCATTCGGGCGGGAACAATGAGCAGTTCTTC.